The clone carrying this T cell receptor (beta chain) was picked up many times. Its target is not known. This sample is drawn from a study of regulatory T cells in long-lasting Graves disease. Across the whole study: Under 3 months of antithyroid drugs had been taken by newly diagnosed Graves' patients.

Overall study results and limits: Persistent disease showed a preference for TRBV28, TRBJ1-2 and TRBJ2-5.

The germline V gene encodes CDR1 DFQATT and CDR2 SNEGSKA (reference sequence). The CDR3 consists of 14 residues. After removal of 6 bases from V and 7 bases from J, the junction contained 11 bases not matched to a gene. CDR3 regions were amplified by Arm-PCR using iRepertoire HTBI primers to build TCR beta libraries. TCRdb called the multiplex PCR reads again in MiXCR, with one record for every CDR3 protein. The repertoire has roughly 420,000 distinct CDR3 sequences, around a sixth of them found once; the top ten carry approximately 22%. Time point described: newly diagnosed GD, antithyroid drugs for less than 3 months. Generation of the TCR library employed RNA extracted from PBMCs. With EDTA tubes as the receptacles, roughly 9.7 milliliters of peripheral blood were drawn.

The sample here was peripheral blood mononuclear cells (PBMCs), taken at new diagnosis, from a patient treated with antithyroid drugs. The J gene is TRBJ2-1, the V gene TRBV20-1, with 8 bases fitting TRBD2. This clonotype was sampled from a female donor with Graves disease. The CDR3 coding sequence is TGCAGTGCGCCTCCAAGCGGGAGTTATAATGAGCAGTTCTTC. Protein sequence: CSAPPSGSYNEQFF.